This TCR beta chain was found in a study of blood T cells in healthy people across ages (dated by TCRdb to between 2014 and 2017). About the investigation overall: In model experiments, roughly one uniquely barcoded TCR beta cDNA molecule per two T cells was captured by template switching. For two donors (one aged 18 to 30 and one aged 80 or older), the study analyzed two additional independent replicas of 1 million unique cDNA reads from the same blood draw. To avoid experimental bias, donors of different ages were distributed randomly across sequencing lanes. To track age-related changes in TCR beta repertoire diversity, the study relied on deep sequencing normalized with unique cDNA molecular identifiers. The donors were divided into four age groups: young (average roughly 17 years), middle-aged (about 40), aged (approximately 59) and long-lived (nearly 85).

The receptor library was made with 5' RACE. TCRdb shows the sequencer as Illumina HiSeq 2500. A second about 7 to 12 cycle PCR used a sample-barcoded 5' primer and a J-beta primer mix. A unique molecular identifier was introduced onto each TCR beta cDNA molecule by a template-switch 5' adaptor carrying 12 random nucleotides. At least 2.5 million CDR3-containing paired-end reads were obtained from each sample. First-strand cDNA was synthesized from all RNA with the Mint cDNA synthesis kit, primed by a TRBC-specific oligonucleotide. All cDNA was treated with uracil-DNA glycosylase and then went through a first 18-cycle PCR with the universal primers M1SS and BC2_uni_R. Turning to the authors' computational methods: Normalization of each sample was performed by random selection of 1 million high-quality reads, each carrying a distinct molecular identifier. Reads with shared molecular identifiers were discarded instead of being binned into consensus sequences. MiTCR, set to a Q25 quality threshold and the strictest error-elimination algorithm, was used for CDR3 identification, clonotype clustering and error correction. A nonparametric unseen species model using Euler transformation provided a lower-bound estimate of total TCR beta diversity. The raw public data were reprocessed by TCRdb itself: fastp quality trimming at Q25, MiXCR clonotype calling, in-frame beta chains only. Every entry covers one CDR3 protein and lists the most common genes and DNA from its rows. TCRdb assigned the V and J calls; the authors' analysis was not used. The sample contains around 1.5 million distinct CDR3 sequences, roughly 32% of them found a single time. The ten largest clones represent approximately 10% of the sample.

Note on this clonotype: Its antigen is unknown. Per-base qualities were not stored, and no clone one base away is much larger.

CDR1 and CDR2, looked up from the germline V gene, are SGHRS and YFSETQ. V was cut back by 0 bases and J by 3 bases, leaving a gap of 4 bases between them. The CDR3 contains 13 residues, cysteine and phenylalanine counted. Only CDR3 DNA is held: 39 bases, read in frame from base 1. The roughly 39 donors, aged about 6 to 90 years, were systemically healthy Caucasian individuals from Russia. About 9.6 milliliters of peripheral blood were collected from each donor into EDTA-treated Vacutainer tubes. Ficoll-Paque density-gradient centrifugation was used to isolate PBMCs, with at least 7 million per sample. Trizol reagent was used to extract total RNA from the PBMCs, yielding at least 6 micrograms per sample. The percentages of naive CD45RAhigh/CD27high T cells were determined by flow cytometry on a PBMC aliquot from every donor. The study at large found these results: Total diversity estimates from one million sequenced T cells were considered lower bounds and underestimates. Conclusive comparison of naive and antigen-experienced compartments was prevented by the profiling of bulk unsorted PBMCs. The long-lived group showed more naive CD4+ T cells, fewer expanded clones and increased TCR diversity than the aged group, suggesting age selection. As age increased, observed TCR beta diversity per million T cells dropped in a roughly linear way, and a significant reduction was already evident by age about 40. The percentage of naive T cells measured by flow cytometry correlated strongly with observed TCR beta diversity. Because the CMV infection status of the donors was unknown, age-related changes in expanded clonotypes may potentially have been confounded.

The receptor was derived from a woman aged 25 to 45 in good health. What was sequenced was blood. The rearrangement joined TRBV5-1 to TRBJ2-4; too little of a D gene remains to name it. The DNA sequence is TGCGCCAGCAGCTTGGGCCACAAAAACATTCAGTACTTC. Its translation reads: CASSLGHKNIQYF.